The rows below give T cell receptor beta chains drawn from one sample of a study of blood T cell repertoires in COVID-19. The repertoire was sequenced with immunoSEQ multiplex PCR; TCRdb's copy has only in-frame clones and lacks some. The sample records some 290,000 clones, around 91% being singletons. Sequences were obtained from peripheral blood. The receptors were gathered from a middle-aged woman with COVID-19, enrolled during active disease. The CDR3 runs from the conserved cysteine through the conserved F or W. D genes are given only for firm matches. A clone size is listed for some rows: how often the clone was seen (once, few, many), or a class if it is expanded.

CDR3 length: 13; D gene: TRBD1; clone size: NA; J gene: TRBJ1-2; V gene: TRBV5-4; CDR3 DNA: TGTGCCAGCAGCACGGAGGCAGGGGGGGGCTACACCTTC; CDR3 protein: CASSTEAGGGYTF
CDR3 length: 15; D gene: TRBD2; clone size: NA; J gene: TRBJ2-3; V gene: TRBV5-1; CDR3 DNA: TGCGCCAGCAGCTTGGTTCCGGGGGGTTCAGATACGCAGTATTTT; CDR3 protein: CASSLVPGGSDTQYF
CDR3 length: 16; D gene: TRBD1; clone size: NA; J gene: TRBJ1-3; V gene: TRBV28; CDR3 DNA: TGTGCCAGCAGCAAAATCGACAGGGGGCTAGGAAACACCATATATTTT; CDR3 protein: CASSKIDRGLGNTIYF
CDR3 length: 16; D gene: NA; clone size: NA; J gene: TRBJ1-2; V gene: TRBV6-2/TRBV6-3; CDR3 DNA: TGTGCCAGCAGTTACACGACTGCCGGCGCCAACTATGGCTACACCTTC; CDR3 protein: CASSYTTAGANYGYTF
CDR3 length: 16; D gene: NA; clone size: NA; J gene: TRBJ1-6; V gene: TRBV6-5; CDR3 DNA: TGTGCCAGCAGTTACTCACAGCCCTATAATAATTCACCCCTCCACTTT; CDR3 protein: CASSYSQPYNNSPLHF
CDR3 length: 18; D gene: TRBD1; clone size: NA; J gene: TRBJ2-2; V gene: TRBV4-3; CDR3 DNA: TGCGCCAGCAGCCATCTCGGACAGGGCCACGCGAACACCGGGGAGCTGTTTTTT; CDR3 protein: CASSHLGQGHANTGELFF
CDR3 length: 13; D gene: NA; clone size: NA; J gene: TRBJ2-1; V gene: TRBV7-9; CDR3 DNA: TGTGCCAGCATGAGCGGCTCCTACAATGAGCAGTTCTTC; CDR3 protein: CASMSGSYNEQFF
CDR3 length: 18; D gene: TRBD1; clone size: NA; J gene: TRBJ1-1; V gene: TRBV5-1; CDR3 DNA: TGCGCCAGCAGCTTGGTAAAGGGACAGGGGGGTGGGAACACTGAAGCTTTCTTT; CDR3 protein: CASSLVKGQGGGNTEAFF
CDR3 length: 16; D gene: TRBD1; clone size: NA; J gene: TRBJ2-3; V gene: TRBV5-8; CDR3 DNA: TGTGCCAGCAGCTCGGAGACAGGGAAGCGCACAGATACGCAGTATTTT; CDR3 protein: CASSSETGKRTDTQYF
CDR3 length: 16; D gene: NA; clone size: NA; J gene: TRBJ1-1; V gene: TRBV18; CDR3 DNA: TGTGCCAGCTCACCTACTTCGGAGGGGATAGGGACTGAAGCTTTCTTT; CDR3 protein: CASSPTSEGIGTEAFF
CDR3 length: 16; D gene: NA; clone size: NA; J gene: TRBJ2-2; V gene: TRBV6-1; CDR3 DNA: TGTGCCAGCAGTGAACTTACTCCGAGGAACACCGGGGAGCTGTTTTTT; CDR3 protein: CASSELTPRNTGELFF
CDR3 length: 14; D gene: TRBD1; clone size: NA; J gene: TRBJ2-2; V gene: TRBV29-1; CDR3 DNA: TGCAGCGTTGGGGACAGGGGGAACACCGGGGAGCTGTTTTTT; CDR3 protein: CSVGDRGNTGELFF
CDR3 length: 12; D gene: NA; clone size: NA; J gene: TRBJ2-7; V gene: TRBV5-5; CDR3 DNA: TGTGCCAGCAGCCGCGACATTAACGAGCAGTACTTC; CDR3 protein: CASSRDINEQYF
CDR3 length: 15; D gene: TRBD1; clone size: NA; J gene: TRBJ1-4; V gene: TRBV28; CDR3 DNA: TGTGCCAGCAGTTCGATCACAGGGGGGGTTGAAAAACTGTTTTTT; CDR3 protein: CASSSITGGVEKLFF
CDR3 length: 15; D gene: NA; clone size: once; J gene: TRBJ1-1; V gene: TRBV28; CDR3 DNA: TGTGCCAGCACCCCCGGCGGGGGCCCCGGCACTGAAGCTTTCTTT; CDR3 protein: CASTPGGGPGTEAFF
CDR3 length: 12; D gene: NA; clone size: NA; J gene: TRBJ1-6; V gene: TRBV28; CDR3 DNA: NA; CDR3 protein: CASSSSVLSLHF
CDR3 length: 18; D gene: NA; clone size: NA; J gene: TRBJ1-2; V gene: TRBV3-1/TRBV3-2; CDR3 DNA: TGTGCCAGCAGCCAAGACCGCGCCGGTCTGGCAGGATCCTATGGCTACACCTTC; CDR3 protein: CASSQDRAGLAGSYGYTF
CDR3 length: 16; D gene: TRBD1; clone size: NA; J gene: TRBJ2-6; V gene: TRBV6-2/TRBV6-3; CDR3 DNA: TGTGCCAGCAGTGGATGGACAGGCTCTGGGGCCAACGTCCTGACTTTC; CDR3 protein: CASSGWTGSGANVLTF
CDR3 length: 12; D gene: NA; clone size: few; J gene: TRBJ2-7; V gene: TRBV3-1/TRBV3-2; CDR3 DNA: TGTGCCAGCAGCGCCCGCGTCCACGAGCAGTACTTC; CDR3 protein: CASSARVHEQYF
CDR3 length: 17; D gene: NA; clone size: once; J gene: TRBJ1-3; V gene: TRBV5-6; CDR3 DNA: TGTGCCAGCAGCTTGGCGGAGGTTATGAGCTCTGGAAACACCATATATTTT; CDR3 protein: CASSLAEVMSSGNTIYF
CDR3 length: 16; D gene: NA; clone size: NA; J gene: TRBJ2-1; V gene: TRBV7-2; CDR3 DNA: TGTGCCAGCAGCTTCCAGGGCGGAGCCTCCTACAATGAGCAGTTCTTC; CDR3 protein: CASSFQGGASYNEQFF
CDR3 length: 15; D gene: TRBD1; clone size: NA; J gene: TRBJ1-6; V gene: TRBV9; CDR3 DNA: TGTGCCAGCAGCGAGGACAGGGTTTTCAATTCACCCCTCCACTTT; CDR3 protein: CASSEDRVFNSPLHF
CDR3 length: 19; D gene: TRBD2; clone size: NA; J gene: TRBJ2-6; V gene: TRBV20-1; CDR3 DNA: TGCAGTGCTAGTCCTAGCGGGGGGACTCTCCGAGCGGGGGCCAACGTCCTGACTTTC; CDR3 protein: CSASPSGGTLRAGANVLTF
CDR3 length: 14; D gene: NA; clone size: NA; J gene: TRBJ1-2; V gene: TRBV7-9; CDR3 DNA: TGTGCCAGCAGCTTCCTTCGGACAGAACTCGGCTACACCTTC; CDR3 protein: CASSFLRTELGYTF
CDR3 length: 13; D gene: TRBD1; clone size: few; J gene: TRBJ1-2; V gene: TRBV19; CDR3 DNA: TGTGCCAGTAGTACGGGACAGTACTATGGCTACACCTTC; CDR3 protein: CASSTGQYYGYTF
CDR3 length: 13; D gene: NA; clone size: NA; J gene: TRBJ1-4; V gene: TRBV7-6; CDR3 DNA: TGTGCCAGCAGCGGGACACAGGGTGGAAAACTGTTTTTT; CDR3 protein: CASSGTQGGKLFF
CDR3 length: 12; D gene: TRBD2; clone size: once; J gene: TRBJ2-7; V gene: TRBV6-6; CDR3 DNA: TGTGCCAGCGTAGCGGGAGTCGCCGAGCAGTACTTC; CDR3 protein: CASVAGVAEQYF
CDR3 length: 14; D gene: NA; clone size: NA; J gene: TRBJ1-1; V gene: TRBV5-4; CDR3 DNA: TGTGCCAGCAGCAGCTATCGACAGAACACTGAAGCTTTCTTT; CDR3 protein: CASSSYRQNTEAFF
CDR3 length: 15; D gene: TRBD1; clone size: NA; J gene: TRBJ2-3; V gene: TRBV5-1; CDR3 DNA: TGCGCCAGCACCGTCCGACAGGGCGGCACAGATACGCAGTATTTT; CDR3 protein: CASTVRQGGTDTQYF
CDR3 length: 14; D gene: NA; clone size: NA; J gene: TRBJ2-7; V gene: TRBV19; CDR3 DNA: TGTGCCAGTACTCGTGCGGCAGGGACCTACGAGCAGTACTTC; CDR3 protein: CASTRAAGTYEQYF
CDR3 length: 14; D gene: TRBD1; clone size: NA; J gene: TRBJ2-2; V gene: TRBV3-1/TRBV3-2; CDR3 DNA: TGTGCCAGCACCGGGACAGGGGGAATCGGGGAGCTGCTTTTT; CDR3 protein: CASTGTGGIGELLF
CDR3 length: 15; D gene: TRBD1; clone size: NA; J gene: TRBJ2-6; V gene: TRBV7-9; CDR3 DNA: TGTGCCAGCCGCTCCGACAGGGCCCTACCAGGCGCCCTGACTTTC; CDR3 protein: CASRSDRALPGALTF
CDR3 length: 15; D gene: NA; clone size: NA; J gene: TRBJ1-6; V gene: TRBV27; CDR3 DNA: TGTGCCAGCAAAAGAGGGCCATCGGAAAATTCACCCCTCCACTTT; CDR3 protein: CASKRGPSENSPLHF
CDR3 length: 17; D gene: TRBD2; clone size: NA; J gene: TRBJ2-1; V gene: TRBV19; CDR3 DNA: TGTGCCAGTAGTATCCGGCTAGCGGGAGCGGGGGGTAATGAGCAGTTCTTC; CDR3 protein: CASSIRLAGAGGNEQFF
CDR3 length: 15; D gene: TRBD1; clone size: NA; J gene: TRBJ2-1; V gene: TRBV23-1; CDR3 DNA: TGCGCCAGCAGTCCCAAAGGACAGGAGGTAAATGAGCAGTTCTTC; CDR3 protein: CASSPKGQEVNEQFF
CDR3 length: 15; D gene: TRBD1; clone size: NA; J gene: TRBJ2-5; V gene: TRBV11-2; CDR3 DNA: TGTGCCAGCAGCAAAGGGACAGGGGGGGTTGAGACCCAGTACTTC; CDR3 protein: CASSKGTGGVETQYF
CDR3 length: 14; D gene: TRBD2; clone size: NA; J gene: TRBJ2-5; V gene: TRBV10-3; CDR3 DNA: TGTGCCACTAGACTAGCGGGAGCGTCGGAGACCCAGTACTTC; CDR3 protein: CATRLAGASETQYF
CDR3 length: 14; D gene: NA; clone size: NA; J gene: TRBJ1-1; V gene: TRBV30; CDR3 DNA: TGTGCCTACTCCCGGGACTTTTTGAACACTGAAGCTTTCTTT; CDR3 protein: CAYSRDFLNTEAFF
CDR3 length: 11; D gene: NA; clone size: NA; J gene: TRBJ2-7; V gene: TRBV11-2; CDR3 DNA: TGTGCCAGCAGCAATGGGGGGGAGCAGTACTTC; CDR3 protein: CASSNGGEQYF
CDR3 length: 11; D gene: NA; clone size: NA; J gene: TRBJ1-1; V gene: TRBV29-1; CDR3 DNA: TGCAGCGTGCGACAGCACACTGAAGCTTTCTTT; CDR3 protein: CSVRQHTEAFF
CDR3 length: 13; D gene: NA; clone size: NA; J gene: TRBJ1-2; V gene: TRBV27; CDR3 DNA: TGTGCCAGCAGTTCACGACAGAACTATGGCTACACCTTC; CDR3 protein: CASSSRQNYGYTF
CDR3 length: 14; D gene: NA; clone size: NA; J gene: TRBJ2-3; V gene: TRBV7-7; CDR3 DNA: TGTGCTAGCAGCCTAACGCGGGGGCACGATACGCAGTATTTT; CDR3 protein: CASSLTRGHDTQYF
CDR3 length: 14; D gene: NA; clone size: NA; J gene: TRBJ1-3; V gene: TRBV6-6; CDR3 DNA: TGTGCCAGCAGCCGGGACTCTTCTGGAAACACCATATATTTT; CDR3 protein: CASSRDSSGNTIYF
CDR3 length: 16; D gene: TRBD2; clone size: NA; J gene: TRBJ2-1; V gene: TRBV4-1; CDR3 DNA: TGCGCCAGCAGCCAAGTAAGACTAGCGGGATACAATGAGCAGTTCTTC; CDR3 protein: CASSQVRLAGYNEQFF
CDR3 length: 19; D gene: NA; clone size: NA; J gene: TRBJ1-4; V gene: TRBV28; CDR3 DNA: TGTGCCAGCAGTCTTCGCGTGGGCCGACAAACTTCGACTAATGAAAAACTGTTTTTT; CDR3 protein: CASSLRVGRQTSTNEKLFF